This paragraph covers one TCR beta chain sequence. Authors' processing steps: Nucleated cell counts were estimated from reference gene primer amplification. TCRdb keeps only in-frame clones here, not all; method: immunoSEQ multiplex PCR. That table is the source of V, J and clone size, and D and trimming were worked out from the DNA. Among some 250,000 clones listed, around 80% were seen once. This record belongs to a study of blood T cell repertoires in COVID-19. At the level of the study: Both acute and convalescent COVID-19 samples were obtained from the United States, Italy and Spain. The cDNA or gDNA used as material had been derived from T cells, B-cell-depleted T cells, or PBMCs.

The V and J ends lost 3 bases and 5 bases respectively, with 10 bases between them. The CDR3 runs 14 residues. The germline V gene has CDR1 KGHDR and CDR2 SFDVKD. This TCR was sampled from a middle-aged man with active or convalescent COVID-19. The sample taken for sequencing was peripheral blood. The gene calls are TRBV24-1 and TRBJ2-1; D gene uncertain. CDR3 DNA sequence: TGTGCCACCAGTGATGTTGAGTACCACAATGAGCAGTTCTTC. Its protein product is CATSDVEYHNEQFF.